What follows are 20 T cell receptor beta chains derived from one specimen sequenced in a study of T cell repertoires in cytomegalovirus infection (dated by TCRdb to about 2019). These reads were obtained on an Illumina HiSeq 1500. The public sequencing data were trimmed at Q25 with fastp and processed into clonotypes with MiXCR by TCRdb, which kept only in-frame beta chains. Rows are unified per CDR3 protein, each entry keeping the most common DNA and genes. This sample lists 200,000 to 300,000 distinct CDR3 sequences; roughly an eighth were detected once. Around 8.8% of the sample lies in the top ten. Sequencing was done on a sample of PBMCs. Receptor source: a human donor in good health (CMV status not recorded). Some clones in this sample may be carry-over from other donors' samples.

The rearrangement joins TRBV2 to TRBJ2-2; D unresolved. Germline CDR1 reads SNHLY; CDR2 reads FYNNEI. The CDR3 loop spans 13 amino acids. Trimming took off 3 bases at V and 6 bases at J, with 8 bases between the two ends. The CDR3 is CASSEFESGELFF. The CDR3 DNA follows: TGTGCCAGCAGTGAGTTTGAGTCCGGGGAGCTGTTTTTT.

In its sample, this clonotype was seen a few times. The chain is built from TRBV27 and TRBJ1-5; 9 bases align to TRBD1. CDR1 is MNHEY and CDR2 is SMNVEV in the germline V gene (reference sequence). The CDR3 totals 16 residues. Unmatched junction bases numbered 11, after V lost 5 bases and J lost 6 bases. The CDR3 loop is CASSPLGTGLSQPQHF. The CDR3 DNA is TGTGCCAGCAGTCCCCTCGGGACAGGGCTTAGTCAGCCCCAGCATTTT.

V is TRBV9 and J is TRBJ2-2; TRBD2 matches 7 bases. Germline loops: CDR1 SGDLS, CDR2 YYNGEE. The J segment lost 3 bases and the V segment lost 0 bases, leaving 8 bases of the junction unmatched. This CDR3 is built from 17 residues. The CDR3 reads CASSVASGDLYTGELFF. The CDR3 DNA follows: TGTGCCAGCAGCGTAGCAAGCGGGGACCTGTACACCGGGGAGCTGTTTTTT.

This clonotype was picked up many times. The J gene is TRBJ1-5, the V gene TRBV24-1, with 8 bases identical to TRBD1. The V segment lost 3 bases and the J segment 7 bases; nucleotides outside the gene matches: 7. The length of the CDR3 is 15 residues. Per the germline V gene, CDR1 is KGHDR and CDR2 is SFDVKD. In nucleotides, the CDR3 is TGTGCCACCAGTGATGGGAGGACAGGGATCCAGCCCCAGCATTTT. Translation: CATSDGRTGIQPQHF.

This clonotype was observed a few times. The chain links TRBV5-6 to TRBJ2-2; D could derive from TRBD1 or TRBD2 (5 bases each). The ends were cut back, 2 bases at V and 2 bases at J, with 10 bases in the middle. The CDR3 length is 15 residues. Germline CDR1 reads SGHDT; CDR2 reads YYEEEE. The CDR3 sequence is CASSFRGVNTGELFF. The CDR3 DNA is TGTGCCAGCAGCTTTAGGGGAGTTAACACCGGGGAGCTGTTTTTT.

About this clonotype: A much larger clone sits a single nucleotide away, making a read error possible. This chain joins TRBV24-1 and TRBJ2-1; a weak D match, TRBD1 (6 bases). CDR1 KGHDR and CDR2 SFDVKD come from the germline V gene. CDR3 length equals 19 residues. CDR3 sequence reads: CATSDPRSIQGRFYNEKFF. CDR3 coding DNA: TGTGCCACCAGTGATCCACGATCAATTCAGGGGAGATTCTACAATGAGAAGTTCTTC.

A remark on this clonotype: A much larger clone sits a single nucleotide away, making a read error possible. The CDR3, as DNA: TGTGCCAGCAGTTACTCGATCGGGTGGACCGGGGAGCTGGTTTTT. Translated: CASSYSIGWTGELVF. The V gene is TRBV6-6, the J gene TRBJ2-2; perhaps TRBD2 as D (5 bases). Germline V gene sequence: CDR1 MNHNY, CDR2 SVGAGI (reference sequence). This CDR3 is built from 15 residues.

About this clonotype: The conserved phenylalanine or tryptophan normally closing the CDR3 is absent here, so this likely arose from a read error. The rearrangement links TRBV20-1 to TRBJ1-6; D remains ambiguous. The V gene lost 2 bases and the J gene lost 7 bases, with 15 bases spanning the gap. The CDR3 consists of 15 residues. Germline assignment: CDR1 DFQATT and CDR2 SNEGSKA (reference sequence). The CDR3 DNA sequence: TGCAGTGCTAGAAGGCCACCGGATCGGAATTCACCCCTCCACTAT. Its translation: CSARRPPDRNSPLHY.

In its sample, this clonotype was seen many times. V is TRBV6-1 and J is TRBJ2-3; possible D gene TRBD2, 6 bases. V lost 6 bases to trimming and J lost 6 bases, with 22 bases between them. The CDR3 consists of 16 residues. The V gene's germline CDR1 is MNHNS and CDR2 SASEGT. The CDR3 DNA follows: TGTGCCAGCAGACCCCCCCAAGCGGGCCTTGGGGATACGCAGTATTTT. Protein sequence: CASRPPQAGLGDTQYF.

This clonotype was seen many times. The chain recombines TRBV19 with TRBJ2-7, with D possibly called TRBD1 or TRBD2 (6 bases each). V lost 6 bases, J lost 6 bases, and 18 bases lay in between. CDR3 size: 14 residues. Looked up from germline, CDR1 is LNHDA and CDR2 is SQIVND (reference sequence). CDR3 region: CASSGGGPLLEQYF. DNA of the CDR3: TGTGCCAGTAGCGGTGGGGGGCCACTCCTCGAGCAGTACTTC.

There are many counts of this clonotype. The CDR3 sequence is CASSFTGAQGQPQHF. The CDR3 DNA reads as TGTGCCAGCAGCTTTACGGGGGCCCAGGGTCAGCCCCAGCATTTT. This chain joins TRBV7-2 and TRBJ1-5, with TRBD1 as a possible D gene (6 bases). The germline CDR1 and CDR2 sequences are SGHTA and FQGNSA. V was shortened by 3 bases and J by 6 bases, with 15 bases between the two germline ends. This CDR3 is 15 amino acids long.

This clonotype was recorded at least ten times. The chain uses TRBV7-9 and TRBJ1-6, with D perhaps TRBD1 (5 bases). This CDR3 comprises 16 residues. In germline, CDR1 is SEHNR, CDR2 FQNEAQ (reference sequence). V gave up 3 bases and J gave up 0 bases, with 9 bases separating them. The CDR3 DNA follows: TGTGCCAGCAGCTTGGGGCAGCCCTCCTATAATTCACCCCTCCACTTT. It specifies CASSLGQPSYNSPLHF.

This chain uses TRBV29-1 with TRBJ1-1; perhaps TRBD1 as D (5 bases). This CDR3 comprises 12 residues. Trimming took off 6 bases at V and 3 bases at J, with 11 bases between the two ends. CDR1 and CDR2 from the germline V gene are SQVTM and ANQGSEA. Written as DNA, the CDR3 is TGCAGCGTGGGCCCGGGGGACACTGAAGCTTTCTTT. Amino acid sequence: CSVGPGDTEAFF.

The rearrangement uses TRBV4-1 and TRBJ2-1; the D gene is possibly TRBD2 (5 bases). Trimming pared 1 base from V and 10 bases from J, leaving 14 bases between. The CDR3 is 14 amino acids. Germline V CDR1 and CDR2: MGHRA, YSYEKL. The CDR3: CASSQGPSGGEQFF. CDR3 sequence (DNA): TGCGCCAGCAGCCAAGGGCCCTCAGGAGGCGAGCAGTTCTTC.

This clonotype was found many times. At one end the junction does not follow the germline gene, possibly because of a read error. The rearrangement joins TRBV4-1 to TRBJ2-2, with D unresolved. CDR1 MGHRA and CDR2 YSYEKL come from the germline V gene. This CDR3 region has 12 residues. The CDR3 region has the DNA TGTGCCAGCAGCCAGAACACCGGGGAGCTGTTTTTT. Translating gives CASSQNTGELFF.

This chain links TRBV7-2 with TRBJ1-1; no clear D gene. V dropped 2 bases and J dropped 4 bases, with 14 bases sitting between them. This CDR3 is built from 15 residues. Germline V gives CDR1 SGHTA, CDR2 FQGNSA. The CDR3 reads CASSLSILAGTEAFF. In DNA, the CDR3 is TGTGCCAGCAGCTTATCTATCCTCGCGGGCACTGAAGCTTTCTTT.

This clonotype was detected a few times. The CDR3 sequence: CASSPPGAAYNEQFF. CDR3 nucleotides: TGTGCCAGCAGTCCACCGGGGGCGGCGTACAATGAGCAGTTCTTC. The J gene is TRBJ2-1, the V gene TRBV25-1; D may correspond to TRBD1 or TRBD2 (6 bases each). V lost 5 bases to trimming and J lost 4 bases, with 15 bases between them. Looked up from germline, CDR1 is MGHDK and CDR2 is SYGVNS. The CDR3 extends over 15 amino acids. The full variable domain, in which reference TRBV25-1 and TRBJ2-1 provide the parts outside the CDR3, is EADIYQTPRYLVIGTGKKITLECSQTMGHDKMYWYQQDPGMELHLIHYSYGVNSTEKGDLSSESTVSRIRTEHFPLTLESARPSHTSQYLCASSPPGAAYNEQFFGPGTRLTVL.

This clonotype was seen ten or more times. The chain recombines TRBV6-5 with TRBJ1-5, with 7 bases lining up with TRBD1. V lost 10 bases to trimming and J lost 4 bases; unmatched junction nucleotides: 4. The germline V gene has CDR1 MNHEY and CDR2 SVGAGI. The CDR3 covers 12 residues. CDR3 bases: TGTGCCACCGGGACAGAGAATCAGCCCCAGCATTTT. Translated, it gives CATGTENQPQHF.

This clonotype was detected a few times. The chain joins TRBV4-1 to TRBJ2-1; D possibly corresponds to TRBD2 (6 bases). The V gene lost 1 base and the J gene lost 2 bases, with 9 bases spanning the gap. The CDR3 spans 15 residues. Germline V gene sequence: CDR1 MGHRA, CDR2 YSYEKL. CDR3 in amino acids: CASSQGLEPYNEQFF. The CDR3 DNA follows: TGCGCCAGCAGCCAAGGACTAGAACCCTACAATGAGCAGTTCTTC.

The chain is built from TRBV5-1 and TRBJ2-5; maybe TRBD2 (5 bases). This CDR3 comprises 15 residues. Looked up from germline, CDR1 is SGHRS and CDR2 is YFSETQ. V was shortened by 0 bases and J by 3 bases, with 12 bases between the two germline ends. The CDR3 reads CASSLGSSKEETQYF. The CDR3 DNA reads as TGCGCCAGCAGCTTGGGCTCTAGCAAGGAAGAGACCCAGTACTTC.